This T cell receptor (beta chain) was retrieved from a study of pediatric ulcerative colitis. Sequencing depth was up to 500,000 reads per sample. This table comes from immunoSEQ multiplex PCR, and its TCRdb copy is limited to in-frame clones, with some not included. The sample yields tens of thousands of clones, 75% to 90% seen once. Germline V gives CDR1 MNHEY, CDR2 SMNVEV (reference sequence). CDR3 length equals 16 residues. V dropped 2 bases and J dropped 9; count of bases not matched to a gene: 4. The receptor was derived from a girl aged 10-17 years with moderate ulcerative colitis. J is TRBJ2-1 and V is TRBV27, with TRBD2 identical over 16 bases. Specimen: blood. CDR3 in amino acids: CASSLGTSGRAGEQFF. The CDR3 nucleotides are TGTGCCAGCAGTTTAGGGACTAGCGGGAGGGCGGGTGAGCAGTTCTTC.